This T cell receptor beta chain was captured in a study of T cells in Graves' hyperthyroidism and ophthalmopathy. Study results and limitations: In the blood, most expanded thyroid clonotypes above 0.001 appeared as well.

The germline gives CDR1 LGHNA, CDR2 YSLEER. V dropped 1 base and J dropped 3 bases, with 4 bases sitting between them. The CDR3 length is 13 residues. Each diagnosis was grounded in clinical symptoms, serum thyroxine and TRAb, thyroid ultrasound, and orbital computed tomography. This sample holds PBMCs from 9.5 to 10 ml fresh peripheral blood. Comment on this clonotype: Its specificity is not known.

RNA transcripts served as the template for amplifying TCR beta CDR3 regions. In the first-round RT-PCR of the TCR CDR3, the HTBI primer set was used. MiXCR, applied by TCRdb to the multiplex PCR reads, yields one record per CDR3 protein. The table lists about 690,000 distinct CDR3 sequences, roughly 17% of them singletons, with around 15% in the top ten. Source material: blood. This clonotype originated in a man aged 50 to 60 with Graves' hyperthyroidism. The gene calls are TRBV4-3 and TRBJ2-1; D is undetermined. The CDR3 loop is CASSQVRYNEQFF. The CDR3 DNA sequence: TGCGCCAGCAGCCAAGTCCGCTACAATGAGCAGTTCTTC.